These 10 T cell receptor beta chains share one sample of origin, sequenced in a study of shared clonotypes between healthy human individuals. The data were produced by immunoSEQ multiplex PCR, yet TCRdb's version contains in-frame clones alone and is incomplete. Of about 1,800,000 clones listed, approximately 95% are singletons. Naive CD8 cells lacked CD45RO and underwent positive selection for CCR7, leaving out terminally differentiated effector memory CD45RA+ cells. Sequencing used naive CD8+ T cells sorted from blood. The receptors stem from a man aged 18 to 30 in good health.

The V call is TRBV5-1, the J call TRBJ2-7, with 10 nucleotides matching TRBD1. CDR1 SGHRS and CDR2 YFSETQ come from the germline V gene. Unmatched junction bases numbered 8, after V lost 2 bases and J lost 6 bases. CDR3 length equals 15 residues. CDR3 sequence (DNA): TGCGCCAGCAGCTTAGGGACAGGGGTTTATCTCGAGCAGTACTTC. This codes for CASSLGTGVYLEQYF.

This rearrangement joins TRBV5-4 to TRBJ2-7, with a possible D match to TRBD2 (6 bases). This CDR3 contains 13 residues. The ends were cut back, 3 bases at V and 0 bases at J, with 7 bases in the middle. The germline V gene encodes CDR1 SGHNT and CDR2 YYREEE (reference sequence). The CDR3 loop reads CASSWDFSYEQYF. The CDR3 DNA reads TGTGCCAGCAGCTGGGACTTCTCCTACGAGCAGTACTTC.

The rearrangement uses TRBV7-9 and TRBJ1-1; D unclear. This CDR3 comprises 15 residues. Germline lookup yields CDR1 SEHNR and CDR2 FQNEAQ (reference sequence). V was clipped by 4 bases and J by 4 bases, with 16 bases between them. CDR3 DNA sequence: TGTGCCAGCAGCTCTCCTGACTTGTCCGGCACTGAAGCTTTCTTT. Encoded protein: CASSSPDLSGTEAFF.

The chain employs TRBV2 and TRBJ2-2, with 11 bases lining up with TRBD2. Trimming at V came to 6 bases and at J to 6 bases, leaving 9 bases not matched to a gene. The CDR3 spans 16 residues. Germline CDR1 and CDR2: SNHLY and FYNNEI. CDR3 amino acids: CASRGTLAGGPGELFF. The CDR3, as DNA: TGTGCCAGCAGGGGCACCCTAGCGGGGGGTCCCGGGGAGCTGTTTTTT.

This clone occurred once. V usage is TRBV15 and J usage is TRBJ1-5, with 10 nucleotides matching TRBD1. Germline values: CDR1 LNHNV, CDR2 YYDKDF (reference sequence). The CDR3 loop spans 15 amino acids. V lost 5 bases and J lost 2; bases outside the gene matches: 3. The CDR3 protein is CATSEGTGGNQPQHF. CDR3 bases: TGTGCCACCAGCGAGGGGACAGGGGGCAATCAGCCCCAGCATTTT.

The chain joins TRBV6-5 to TRBJ2-5, with 14 bases lining up with TRBD2. After removal of 4 bases from V and 4 bases from J, the junction contained 2 bases not matched to a gene. This CDR3 is built from 15 residues. Germline CDR1 reads MNHEY; CDR2 reads SVGAGI. The CDR3 DNA is TGTGCCAGCAGTTCGGGACTAGCGGGGGTAGAGACCCAGTACTTC. Its translation: CASSSGLAGVETQYF.

This chain joins TRBV10-1 and TRBJ2-3, with 8 bases aligning to TRBD1. In germline, CDR1 is WNHNN, CDR2 SYGVQD (reference sequence). V shed 3 bases and J 2 bases; nucleotides not matched to a gene: 4. The CDR3 contains 15 residues. CDR3 sequence (DNA): TGCGCCAGCAGTGAAGCGACAGGGGTCACAGATACGCAGTATTTT. Residues: CASSEATGVTDTQYF.

The chain has TRBV7-8 and TRBJ2-7; D possibly corresponds to TRBD1 (7 bases). In germline, CDR1 is SGHVS, CDR2 FQNEAQ. Trimming pared 3 bases from V and 0 bases from J, leaving 21 bases between. The CDR3 spans 18 residues. The CDR3 DNA is TGTGCCAGCAGCTTTGACCCCGCAGGGGGAGGCCCCTCCTACGAGCAGTACTTC. It yields the protein CASSFDPAGGGPSYEQYF.

V gene TRBV6-5 combines with J gene TRBJ2-7, with 8 bases that match TRBD1. The CDR3 runs 12 residues. The V gene's germline CDR1 is MNHEY and CDR2 SVGAGI. CDR3 in amino acids: CAAGTGTYEQYF. For the CDR3, the DNA is TGTGCAGCCGGGACAGGAACCTACGAGCAGTACTTC.

CDR3: CATGGPSYSGNTIYF. CDR3 DNA sequence: TGTGCCACCGGCGGCCCTTCTTACTCTGGAAACACCATATATTTT. This chain links TRBV28 with TRBJ1-3; D is unclear. This CDR3 spans 15 amino acids. V lost 10 bases, J lost 0 bases, and 16 bases lay in between. CDR1 MDHEN and CDR2 SYDVKM come from the germline V gene.